This passage covers 15 T cell receptor beta chains from one sample sequenced in a study of preoperative IRX-2 immunotherapy in early breast cancer. Libraries were prepared by immunoSEQ multiplex PCR; TCRdb keeps only in-frame clonotypes and omits some of them. The data show 35,000 to 45,000 clones, roughly 80% seen once. Treatment here: preoperative locoregional IRX-2 cytokine immunotherapy. Source: tumor tissue, taken after IRX-2 immunotherapy. The receptors derive from a human donor with breast cancer.

The chain employs TRBV5-1 and TRBJ2-2; D not certain. Germline V CDR1 and CDR2: SGHRS, YFSETQ. This CDR3 is built from 14 residues. Trimming removed 4 bases at V and 0 bases at J, with 7 bases between. The CDR3: CASSTRTNTGELFF. The CDR3 DNA follows: TGCGCCAGCAGCACCCGAACGAACACCGGGGAGCTGTTTTTT.

The chain carries TRBV5-1 and TRBJ1-1, with TRBD1 matching over 8 bases. CDR3 size: 16 residues. In germline, CDR1 is SGHRS, CDR2 YFSETQ. V gave up 1 base and J gave up 0 bases; unmatched junction bases: 5. This CDR3 reads CASSLTGGIMNTEAFF. As DNA, the CDR3 is TGCGCCAGCAGCTTGACAGGGGGTATCATGAACACTGAAGCTTTCTTT.

V gene TRBV28 combines with J gene TRBJ2-3, with a weak D call TRBD2 (5 bases). V dropped 8 bases and J dropped 6 bases, with 21 bases sitting between them. Germline V CDR1 and CDR2: MDHEN, SYDVKM. The CDR3 extends over 15 amino acids. The CDR3: CASHPGPGRTDTQYF. The CDR3 DNA reads TGTGCCAGCCACCCAGGACCGGGAAGAACGGATACGCAGTATTTT.

This chain links TRBV6-8 with TRBJ1-3; D unclear. V shed 3 bases and J shed 0 bases, with 15 bases lying between them. Germline V CDR1 and CDR2: MNHGY, SAAAGT. This CDR3 is built from 17 residues. The CDR3 region is CASSYARLGISGNTIYF. The CDR3 DNA reads TGTGCCAGCAGTTATGCCCGTTTGGGGATCTCTGGAAACACCATATATTTT.

This rearrangement joins TRBV6-8 to TRBJ2-2; 7 bases are a match to TRBD1. Per the germline V gene, CDR1 is MNHGY and CDR2 is SAAAGT. V dropped 5 bases and J dropped 0; count of bases not matched to a gene: 6. This CDR3 comprises 16 residues. CDR3 sequence reads: CASSAWTGANTGELFF. The DNA of the CDR3 is TGTGCCAGCAGTGCCTGGACAGGCGCGAACACCGGGGAGCTGTTTTTT.

This rearrangement joins TRBV5-1 to TRBJ2-2; a possible D gene is TRBD2 (6 bases). The ends were cut back, 1 base at V and 4 bases at J, with 11 bases in the middle. The CDR3 runs 15 residues. CDR1 and CDR2 from the germline V gene are SGHRS and YFSETQ. The CDR3 sequence is CASSLSGRGTGELFF. The DNA of the CDR3 is TGCGCCAGCAGCTTGTCCGGGAGAGGCACCGGGGAGCTGTTTTTT.

This chain links TRBV23-1 with TRBJ2-7; TRBD2 matches 10 bases. TRBV23-1 is recorded as an ORF, its role being uncertain. The CDR3 spans 14 residues. Unmatched junction bases numbered 8, after V lost 6 bases and J lost 6 bases. Here the CDR3 reads CASRSPGTSVEQYF. CDR3 DNA sequence: TGCGCCAGCAGAAGCCCCGGGACTAGCGTCGAGCAGTACTTC.

The chain employs TRBV11-3 and TRBJ2-1; D uncertain. The ends were cut back, 7 bases at V and 6 bases at J, with 16 bases in the middle. The CDR3 is made up of 14 amino acids. Germline V gene data show CDR1 as SGHNT and CDR2 as YENEEA. The CDR3 here is CASNYLGAGNEQFF. CDR3 nucleotides: TGTGCCAGCAACTACCTCGGAGCCGGCAATGAGCAGTTCTTC.

This chain connects TRBV29-1 to TRBJ2-7; TRBD1 might be the D (6 bases). V was trimmed by 3 bases and J by 4 bases, leaving 13 bases between them. Germline values: CDR1 SQVTM, CDR2 ANQGSEA. This CDR3 region has 13 residues. DNA of the CDR3: TGCAGCGTTGATTTGGGGGCTGGTTACGAGCAGTACTTC. Its protein product is CSVDLGAGYEQYF.

The CDR3 region has the DNA TGCGCCAGCAGCTTGGGGGGGGGCCGGGAGACCCAGTACTTC. Protein: CASSLGGGRETQYF. This sequence joins TRBV5-1 and TRBJ2-5; tentatively, D is TRBD2 (7 bases). CDR1 and CDR2 (germline): SGHRS, YFSETQ. The CDR3 is 14 residues long. The V and J ends lost 0 bases and 5 bases respectively, with 11 bases between them.

This chain connects TRBV2 to TRBJ2-1; perhaps D is TRBD1 or TRBD2 (5 bases each). Germline V gives CDR1 SNHLY, CDR2 FYNNEI. V dropped 6 bases and J dropped 9 bases, with 18 bases sitting between them. This CDR3 contains 14 residues. The CDR3 DNA follows: TGTGCCAGCAGCGGAACCAGACGGGACGGTGAGCAGTTCTTC. This codes for CASSGTRRDGEQFF.

The chain uses TRBV5-1 and TRBJ1-2; possible D gene TRBD1, 5 bases. This CDR3 has 16 residues. Germline assignment: CDR1 SGHRS and CDR2 YFSETQ. V was cut by 4 bases and J by 4 bases, with 20 bases left in between. CDR3 DNA sequence: TGCGCCAGCAGCGGGGGGGGACGGATCGAGATCTATGGCTACACCTTC. Protein sequence: CASSGGGRIEIYGYTF.

The chain joins TRBV19 to TRBJ2-3; D is undetermined. The length of the CDR3 is 14 residues. V lost 2 bases to trimming and J lost 2 bases, with 8 bases between them. CDR1 is LNHDA, CDR2 SQIVND, per germline (reference sequence). CDR3 sequence: CASSIFPDTDTQYF. The DNA of the CDR3 is TGTGCCAGTAGTATATTTCCGGACACAGATACGCAGTATTTT.

The rearrangement joins TRBV6-8 to TRBJ2-5; 9 bases are shared with TRBD2. The CDR3 sequence is 13 residues long. The V and J ends lost 5 bases and 6 bases, in that order; junction bases with no gene match: 4. Germline CDR1 and CDR2: MNHGY and SAAAGT. CDR3 DNA sequence: TGTGCCAGCAGTACCAGCGGGGGGAAGACCCAGTACTTC. This sequence encodes CASSTSGGKTQYF.

This clone was detected only once. The chain couples TRBV5-1 to TRBJ2-3, with 13 nucleotides matching TRBD2. CDR3 size: 16 residues. The V gene end was trimmed by 4 bases and the J gene end by 2 bases; junction bases not matched to a gene: 4. The germline V gene has CDR1 SGHRS and CDR2 YFSETQ. CDR3 sequence: CASSLGTSGNTDTQYF. CDR3 bases: TGCGCCAGCAGCCTCGGGACTAGCGGGAACACAGATACGCAGTATTTT.